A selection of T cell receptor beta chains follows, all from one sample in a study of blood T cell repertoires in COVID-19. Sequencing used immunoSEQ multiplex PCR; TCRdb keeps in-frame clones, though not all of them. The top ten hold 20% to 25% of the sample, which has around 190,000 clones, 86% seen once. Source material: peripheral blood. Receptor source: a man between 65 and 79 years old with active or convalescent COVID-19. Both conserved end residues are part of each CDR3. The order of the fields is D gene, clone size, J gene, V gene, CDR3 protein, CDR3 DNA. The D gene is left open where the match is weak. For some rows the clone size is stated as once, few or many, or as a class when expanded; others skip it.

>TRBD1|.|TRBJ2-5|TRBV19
CASSVDRGSQETQYF
TGTGCCAGTAGTGTAGACAGGGGGTCACAAGAGACCCAGTACTTC
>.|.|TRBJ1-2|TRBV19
CASSIVGQAYFYGYTF
TGTGCCAGTAGTATAGTAGGCCAGGCATACTTCTACGGCTACACCTTC
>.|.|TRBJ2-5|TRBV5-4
CASSLLQGGETQYF
TGTGCCAGCAGCTTGTTACAGGGCGGGGAGACCCAGTACTTC
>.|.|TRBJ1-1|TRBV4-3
CASSQDQVTVNTEAFF
TGCGCCAGCAGCCAAGATCAGGTCACGGTTAACACTGAAGCTTTCTTT
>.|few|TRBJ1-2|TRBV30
CAWSVLERGGYTF
TGTGCCTGGAGTGTACTTGAAAGGGGAGGCTACACCTTC
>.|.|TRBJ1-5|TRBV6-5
CASSYAEGRQPQHF
TGTGCCAGCAGTTACGCGGAGGGGAGGCAGCCCCAGCATTTT
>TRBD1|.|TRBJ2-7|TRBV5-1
CASSFPGGVSEQYF
TGCGCCAGCAGCTTTCCAGGGGGAGTATCCGAGCAGTACTTC
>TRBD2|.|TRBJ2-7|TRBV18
CASSPPGRGGLGREQYF
TGTGCCAGCTCACCCCCCGGTAGGGGCGGACTAGGGCGCGAGCAGTACTTC
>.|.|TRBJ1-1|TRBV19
CASSNYGTRAYTEAFF
TGTGCCAGTAGTAACTACGGGACAAGAGCATACACTGAAGCTTTCTTT
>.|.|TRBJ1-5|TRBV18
CASSPLDRSQPQHF
TGTGCCAGCTCACCCTTAGACAGGTCTCAGCCCCAGCATTTT
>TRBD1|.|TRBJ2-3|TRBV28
CASSPYRGRGTDTQYF
TGTGCCAGCAGTCCCTACAGGGGTAGGGGCACAGATACGCAGTATTTT
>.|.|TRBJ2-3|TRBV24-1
CATSDPSTRLNALWHTQYF
TGTGCCACCAGTGACCCCTCCACCCGACTAAACGCCCTTTGGCATACGCAGTATTTT
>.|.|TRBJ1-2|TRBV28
CASSLNGLGYTF
TGTGCCAGCAGTTTAAACGGGTTGGGCTACACCTTC
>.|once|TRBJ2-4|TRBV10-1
CASSDHGKNIQYF
TGCGCCAGCAGTGACCACGGGAAAAACATTCAGTACTTC
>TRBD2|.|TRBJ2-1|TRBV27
CASTPGLAAYNEQFF
TGTGCCAGCACGCCGGGACTAGCGGCCTACAATGAGCAGTTCTTC
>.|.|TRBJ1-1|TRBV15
CATSRDYRGRTEAFF
TGTGCCACCAGCAGAGATTATCGAGGGCGAACTGAAGCTTTCTTT
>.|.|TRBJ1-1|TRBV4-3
CASSQEVQGGTEAFF
TGCGCCAGCAGCCAAGAGGTCCAGGGTGGTACTGAAGCTTTCTTT
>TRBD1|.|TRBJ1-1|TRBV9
CASSVEGDSYAMNTEAFF
TGTGCCAGCAGCGTGGAGGGGGACAGCTACGCAATGAACACTGAAGCTTTCTTT
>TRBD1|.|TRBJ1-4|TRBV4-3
CASSQGGTGSEKLFF
TGCGCCAGCAGCCAAGGGGGGACAGGGAGTGAAAAACTGTTTTTT
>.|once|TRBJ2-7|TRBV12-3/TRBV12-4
CASSLGSPSEQYF
TGTGCCAGCAGTTTAGGGAGTCCTTCCGAGCAGTACTTC
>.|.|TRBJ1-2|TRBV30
CAARGGGVRGYTF
TGTGCTGCCCGAGGAGGAGGGGTGCGAGGCTACACCTTC
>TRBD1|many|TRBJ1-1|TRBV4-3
CASSQDTPGQGAIIALEAFF
TGCGCCAGCAGCCAGGACACTCCGGGACAGGGGGCGATTATAGCCCTGGAAGCTTTCTTT
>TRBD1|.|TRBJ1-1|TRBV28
CASSLGDRVVTEAFF
TGTGCCAGCAGTTTAGGAGACAGGGTGGTCACTGAAGCTTTCTTT
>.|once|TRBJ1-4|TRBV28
CASSPGALEKLFF
TGTGCCAGCAGTCCTGGGGCCTTGGAAAAACTGTTTTTT
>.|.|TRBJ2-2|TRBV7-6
CASSQNRGGVGELFF
TGTGCCAGCAGCCAAAACAGGGGGGGCGTCGGGGAGCTGTTTTTT
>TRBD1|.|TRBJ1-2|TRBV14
CASSHSGTGGAATF
TGTGCCAGCAGCCACAGCGGGACAGGGGGCGCGGCGACCTTC
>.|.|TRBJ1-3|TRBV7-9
CASSPPGVSGNTIYF
TGTGCCAGCAGTCCGCCAGGGGTCTCCGGAAACACCATATATTTT
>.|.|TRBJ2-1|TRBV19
CASRQDSYNEQFF
TGTGCCAGTAGACAGGACTCCTACAATGAGCAGTTCTTC